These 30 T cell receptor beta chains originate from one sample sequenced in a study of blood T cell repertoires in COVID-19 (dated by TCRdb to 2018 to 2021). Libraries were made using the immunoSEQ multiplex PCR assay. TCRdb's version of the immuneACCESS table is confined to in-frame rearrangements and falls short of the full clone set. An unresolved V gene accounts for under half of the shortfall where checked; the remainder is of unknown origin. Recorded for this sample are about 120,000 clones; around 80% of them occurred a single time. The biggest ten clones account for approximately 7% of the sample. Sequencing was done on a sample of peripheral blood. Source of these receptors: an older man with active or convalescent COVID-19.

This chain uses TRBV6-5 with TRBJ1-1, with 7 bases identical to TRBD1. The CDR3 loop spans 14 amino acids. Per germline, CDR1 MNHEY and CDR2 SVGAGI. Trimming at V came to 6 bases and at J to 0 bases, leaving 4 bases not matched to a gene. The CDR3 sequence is CASRSTGMNTEAFF. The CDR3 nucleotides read TGTGCCAGCAGGTCGACAGGGATGAACACTGAAGCTTTCTTT.

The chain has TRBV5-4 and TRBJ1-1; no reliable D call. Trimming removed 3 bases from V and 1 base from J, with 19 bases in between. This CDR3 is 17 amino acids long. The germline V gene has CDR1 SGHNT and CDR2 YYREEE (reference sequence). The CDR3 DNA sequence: TGTGCCAGCAGCTCCCCCGGTGCGGGGTCATGGAACACTGAAGCTTTCTTT. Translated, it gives CASSSPGAGSWNTEAFF.

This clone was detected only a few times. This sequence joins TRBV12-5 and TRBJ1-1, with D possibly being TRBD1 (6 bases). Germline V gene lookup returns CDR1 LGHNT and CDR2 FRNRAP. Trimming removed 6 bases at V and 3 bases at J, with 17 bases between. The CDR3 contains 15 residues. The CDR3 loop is CASGNRAGVDTEAFF. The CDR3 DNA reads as TGTGCTAGTGGCAATCGGGCAGGGGTGGACACTGAAGCTTTCTTT.

Here the CDR3 reads CASSQASPTSGGEQFF. CDR3 bases: TGTGCCAGCAGCCAAGCTAGCCCGACTAGCGGAGGTGAGCAGTTCTTC. This chain links TRBV4-2 with TRBJ2-1; 9 bases agree with TRBD2. Germline V gene lookup returns CDR1 LGHNA and CDR2 YNFKEQ. The CDR3 contains 16 residues. V lost 1 base to trimming and J lost 9 bases; unmatched junction nucleotides: 10.

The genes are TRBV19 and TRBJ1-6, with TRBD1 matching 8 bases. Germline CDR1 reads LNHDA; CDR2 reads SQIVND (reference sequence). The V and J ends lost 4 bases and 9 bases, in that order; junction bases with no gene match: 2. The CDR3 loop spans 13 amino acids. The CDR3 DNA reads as TGTGCCAGTAGTACCGACAGGGGTTCACCCCTCCACTTT. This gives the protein CASSTDRGSPLHF.

DNA of the CDR3: TGTGCCAGCAGCCGAACCGGGACAGAAGTAGCTTTCTTT. Translating it yields CASSRTGTEVAFF. The chain recombines TRBV3-1 (or the pseudogene TRBV3-2) with TRBJ1-1; TRBD1 matches at 7 bases. V shed 4 bases, J shed 10 bases, and the junction held 9 bases outside the gene matches. Germline V lookup: CDR1 LGHDT, CDR2 YNNKEL (reference sequence). CDR3 length equals 13 residues.

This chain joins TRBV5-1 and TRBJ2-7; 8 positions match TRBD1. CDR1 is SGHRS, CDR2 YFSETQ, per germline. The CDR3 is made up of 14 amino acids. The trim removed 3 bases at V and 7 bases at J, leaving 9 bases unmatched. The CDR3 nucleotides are TGCGCCAGCAGCTACCGGACAGGGACCGGTGAGCAGTACTTC. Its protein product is CASSYRTGTGEQYF.

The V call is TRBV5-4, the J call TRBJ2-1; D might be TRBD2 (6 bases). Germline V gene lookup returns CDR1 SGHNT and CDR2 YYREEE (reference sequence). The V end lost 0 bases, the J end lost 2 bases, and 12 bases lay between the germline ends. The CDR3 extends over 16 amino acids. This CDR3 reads CASSLDAASAYNEQFF. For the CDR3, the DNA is TGTGCCAGCAGCTTGGACGCGGCTAGCGCCTACAATGAGCAGTTCTTC. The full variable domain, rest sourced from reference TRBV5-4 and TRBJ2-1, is ETGVTQSPTHLIKTRGQQVTLRCSSQSGHNTVSWYQQALGQGPQFIFQYYREEENGRGNFPPRFSGLQFPNYSSELNVNALELDDSALYLCASSLDAASAYNEQFFGPGTRLTVL.

The CDR3 here is CASSIRQGYYSNQPQHF. The CDR3 DNA reads as TGTGCCAGTAGTATAAGACAGGGATATTATAGCAATCAGCCCCAGCATTTT. The rearrangement joins TRBV19 to TRBJ1-5; 7 bases match TRBD1. This CDR3 is 17 amino acids long. The germline gives CDR1 LNHDA, CDR2 SQIVND (reference sequence). With V trimmed by 2 bases and J by 0 bases, 7 bases remained unmatched.

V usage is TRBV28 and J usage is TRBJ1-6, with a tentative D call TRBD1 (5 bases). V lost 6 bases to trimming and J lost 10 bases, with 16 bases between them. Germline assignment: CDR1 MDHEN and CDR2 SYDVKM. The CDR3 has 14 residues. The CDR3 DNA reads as TGTGCCAGCAGCCCCGGCAGGGTAGGATCACCCCTCCACTTT. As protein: CASSPGRVGSPLHF.

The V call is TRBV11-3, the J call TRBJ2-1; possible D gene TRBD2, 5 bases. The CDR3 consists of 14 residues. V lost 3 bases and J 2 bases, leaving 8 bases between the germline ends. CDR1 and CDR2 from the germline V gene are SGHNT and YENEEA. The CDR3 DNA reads TGTGCCAGCAGCTTCCGGGGAACCTACAATGAGCAGTTCTTC. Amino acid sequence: CASSFRGTYNEQFF.

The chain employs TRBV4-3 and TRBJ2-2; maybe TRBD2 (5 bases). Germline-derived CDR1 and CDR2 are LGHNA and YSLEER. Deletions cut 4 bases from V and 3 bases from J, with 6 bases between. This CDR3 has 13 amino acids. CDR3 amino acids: CASSRGYTGELFF. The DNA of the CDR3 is TGCGCCAGCAGCCGCGGGTACACCGGGGAGCTGTTTTTT.

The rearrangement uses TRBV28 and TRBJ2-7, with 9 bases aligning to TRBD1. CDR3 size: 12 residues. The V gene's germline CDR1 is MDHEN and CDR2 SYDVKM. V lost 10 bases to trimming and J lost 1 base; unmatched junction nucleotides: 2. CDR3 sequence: CATQGASYEQYF. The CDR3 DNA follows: TGTGCCACACAGGGGGCGTCCTACGAGCAGTACTTC.

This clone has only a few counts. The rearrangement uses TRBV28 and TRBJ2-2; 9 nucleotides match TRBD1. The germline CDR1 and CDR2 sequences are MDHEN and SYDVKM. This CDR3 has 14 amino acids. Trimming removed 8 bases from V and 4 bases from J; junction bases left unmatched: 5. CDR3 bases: TGTGCCAGCGGATACAGGGGGCTCACCGGGGAGCTGTTTTTT. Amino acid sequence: CASGYRGLTGELFF.

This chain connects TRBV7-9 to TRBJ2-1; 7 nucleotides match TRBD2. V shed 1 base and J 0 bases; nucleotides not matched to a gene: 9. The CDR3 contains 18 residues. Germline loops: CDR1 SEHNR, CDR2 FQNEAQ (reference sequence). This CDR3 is CASSLGFESGVSYNEQFF. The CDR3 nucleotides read TGTGCCAGCAGCTTAGGATTCGAGAGCGGGGTCTCCTACAATGAGCAGTTCTTC.

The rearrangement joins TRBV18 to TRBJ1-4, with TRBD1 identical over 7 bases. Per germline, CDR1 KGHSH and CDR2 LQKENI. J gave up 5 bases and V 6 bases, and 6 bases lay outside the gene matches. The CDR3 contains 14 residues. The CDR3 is CASSRQGNNEKLFF. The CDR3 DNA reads TGTGCCAGCTCGCGACAGGGTAACAATGAAAAACTGTTTTTT.

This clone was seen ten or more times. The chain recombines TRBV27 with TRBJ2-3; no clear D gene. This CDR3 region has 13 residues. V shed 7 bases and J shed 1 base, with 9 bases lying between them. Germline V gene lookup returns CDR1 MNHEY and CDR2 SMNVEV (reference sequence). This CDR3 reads CASIRSGTDTQYF. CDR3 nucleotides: TGTGCCAGCATTAGAAGTGGCACAGATACGCAGTATTTT.

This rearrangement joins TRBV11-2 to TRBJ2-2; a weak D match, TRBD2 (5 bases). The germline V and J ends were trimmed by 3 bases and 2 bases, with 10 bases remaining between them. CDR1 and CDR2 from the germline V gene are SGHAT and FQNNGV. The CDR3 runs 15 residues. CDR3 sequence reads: CASSFSRTNTGELFF. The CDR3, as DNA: TGTGCCAGCAGCTTTTCCAGGACTAACACCGGGGAGCTGTTTTTT.

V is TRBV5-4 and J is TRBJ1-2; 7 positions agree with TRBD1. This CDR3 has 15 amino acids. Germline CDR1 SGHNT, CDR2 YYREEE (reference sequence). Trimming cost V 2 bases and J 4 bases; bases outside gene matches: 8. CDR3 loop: CASSFGQAFGYGYTF. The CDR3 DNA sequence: TGTGCCAGCAGCTTCGGACAGGCCTTCGGCTATGGCTACACCTTC. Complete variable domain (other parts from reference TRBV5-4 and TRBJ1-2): ETGVTQSPTHLIKTRGQQVTLRCSSQSGHNTVSWYQQALGQGPQFIFQYYREEENGRGNFPPRFSGLQFPNYSSELNVNALELDDSALYLCASSFGQAFGYGYTFGSGTRLTVV.

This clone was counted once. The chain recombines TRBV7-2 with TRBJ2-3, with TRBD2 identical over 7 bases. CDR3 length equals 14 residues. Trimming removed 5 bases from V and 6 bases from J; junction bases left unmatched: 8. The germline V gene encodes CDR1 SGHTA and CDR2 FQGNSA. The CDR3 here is CASSGGLVSDTQYF. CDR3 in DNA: TGTGCCAGCAGCGGTGGACTAGTCTCCGATACGCAGTATTTT.

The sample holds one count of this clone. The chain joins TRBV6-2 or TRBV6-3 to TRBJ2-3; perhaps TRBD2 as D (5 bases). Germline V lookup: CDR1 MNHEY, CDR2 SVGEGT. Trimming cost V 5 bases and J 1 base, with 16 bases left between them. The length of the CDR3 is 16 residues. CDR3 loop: CASSPGLPFRTDTQYF. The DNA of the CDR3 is TGTGCCAGCAGTCCCGGACTCCCCTTTCGCACAGATACGCAGTATTTT.

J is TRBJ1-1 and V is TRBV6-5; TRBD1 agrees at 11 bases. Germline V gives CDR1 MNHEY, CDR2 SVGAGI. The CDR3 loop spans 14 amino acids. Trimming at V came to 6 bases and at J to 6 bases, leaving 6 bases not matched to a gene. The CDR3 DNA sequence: TGTGCCAGCAGACGGACAGGGGGCGCCGCTGAAGCTTTCTTT. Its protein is CASRRTGGAAEAFF.

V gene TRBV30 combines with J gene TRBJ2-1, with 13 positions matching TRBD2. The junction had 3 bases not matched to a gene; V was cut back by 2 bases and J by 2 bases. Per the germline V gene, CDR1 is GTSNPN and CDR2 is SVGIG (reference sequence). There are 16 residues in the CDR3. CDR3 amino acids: CAWSTSGGAPYNEQFF. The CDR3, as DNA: TGTGCCTGGAGTACTAGCGGGGGGGCTCCCTACAATGAGCAGTTCTTC.

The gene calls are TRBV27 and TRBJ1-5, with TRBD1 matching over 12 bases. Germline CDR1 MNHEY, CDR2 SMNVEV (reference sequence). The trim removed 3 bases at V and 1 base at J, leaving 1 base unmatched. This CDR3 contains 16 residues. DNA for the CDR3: TGTGCCAGCAGTTTGGGACAGGGGGCGAGCAATCAGCCCCAGCATTTT. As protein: CASSLGQGASNQPQHF.

The CDR3 coding sequence is TGTGCCAGCGGGACTTCGGGGGAGCAGTACTTC. Encoded protein: CASGTSGEQYF. The chain combines TRBV6-5 with TRBJ2-7; weak D call: TRBD2 (6 bases). Germline CDR1 is MNHEY and CDR2 is SVGAGI. The CDR3 totals 11 residues. Deletions cut 8 bases from V and 7 bases from J, with 12 bases between.

In DNA, the CDR3 is TGTGCCAGCAGTTACTCGTTCAGGGGCACTGAAGCTTTCTTT. Amino acid sequence: CASSYSFRGTEAFF. The V and J genes are TRBV6-2 or TRBV6-3 and TRBJ1-1; D possibly corresponds to TRBD1 (6 bases). The length of the CDR3 is 14 residues. V was pared by 0 bases and J by 4 bases, with 9 bases between. Germline loops: CDR1 MNHEY, CDR2 SVGEGT.

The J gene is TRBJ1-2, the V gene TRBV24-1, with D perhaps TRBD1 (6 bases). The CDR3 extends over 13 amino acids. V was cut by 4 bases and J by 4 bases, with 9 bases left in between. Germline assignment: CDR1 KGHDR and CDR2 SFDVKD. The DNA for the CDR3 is TGTGCCACCAGTGAAACAGGGCTCTATGGCTACACCTTC. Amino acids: CATSETGLYGYTF.

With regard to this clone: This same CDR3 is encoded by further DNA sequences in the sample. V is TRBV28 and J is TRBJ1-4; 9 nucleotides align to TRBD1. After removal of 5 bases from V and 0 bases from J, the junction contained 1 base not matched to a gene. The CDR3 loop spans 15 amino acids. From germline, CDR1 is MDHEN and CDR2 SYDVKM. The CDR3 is CASSRQGATNEKLFF. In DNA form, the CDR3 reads TGTGCCAGCAGTCGACAGGGGGCAACTAATGAAAAACTGTTTTTT.

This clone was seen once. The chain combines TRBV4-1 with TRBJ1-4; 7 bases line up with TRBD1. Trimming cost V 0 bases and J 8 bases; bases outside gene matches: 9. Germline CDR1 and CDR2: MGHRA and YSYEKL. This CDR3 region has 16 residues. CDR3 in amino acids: CASSQDPGTVREKLFF. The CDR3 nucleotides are TGCGCCAGCAGCCAAGATCCGGGGACAGTGAGGGAAAAACTGTTTTTT.

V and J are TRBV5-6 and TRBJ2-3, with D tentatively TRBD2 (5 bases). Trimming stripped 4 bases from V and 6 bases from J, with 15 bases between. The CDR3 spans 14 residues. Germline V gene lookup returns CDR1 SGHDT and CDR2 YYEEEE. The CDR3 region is CASSTPGWEDTQYF. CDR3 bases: TGTGCCAGCAGCACCCCGGGGTGGGAGGATACGCAGTATTTT.